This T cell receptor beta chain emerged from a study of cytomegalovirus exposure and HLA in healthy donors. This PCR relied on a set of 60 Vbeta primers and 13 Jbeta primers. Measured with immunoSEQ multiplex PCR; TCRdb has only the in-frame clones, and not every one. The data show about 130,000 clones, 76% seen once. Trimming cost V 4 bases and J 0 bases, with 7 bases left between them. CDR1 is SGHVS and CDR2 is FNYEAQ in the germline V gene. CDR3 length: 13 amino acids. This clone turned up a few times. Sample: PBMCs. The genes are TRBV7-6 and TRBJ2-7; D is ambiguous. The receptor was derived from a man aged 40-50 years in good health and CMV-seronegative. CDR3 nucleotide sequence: TGTGCCAGCAGCTCCCCCCACTCCTACGAGCAGTACTTC. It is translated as CASSSPHSYEQYF.